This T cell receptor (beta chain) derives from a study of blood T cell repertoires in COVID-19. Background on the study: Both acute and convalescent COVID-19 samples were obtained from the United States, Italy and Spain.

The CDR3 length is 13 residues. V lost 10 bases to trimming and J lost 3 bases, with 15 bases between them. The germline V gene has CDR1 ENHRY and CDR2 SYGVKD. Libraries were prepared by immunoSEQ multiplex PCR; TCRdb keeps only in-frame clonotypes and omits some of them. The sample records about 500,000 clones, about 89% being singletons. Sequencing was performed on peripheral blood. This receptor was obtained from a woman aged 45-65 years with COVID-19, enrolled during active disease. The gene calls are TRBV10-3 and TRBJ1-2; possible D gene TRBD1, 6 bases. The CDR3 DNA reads TGTGCCAGACGGGAGGGGGGAGACTATGGCTACACCTTC. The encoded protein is CARREGGDYGYTF.